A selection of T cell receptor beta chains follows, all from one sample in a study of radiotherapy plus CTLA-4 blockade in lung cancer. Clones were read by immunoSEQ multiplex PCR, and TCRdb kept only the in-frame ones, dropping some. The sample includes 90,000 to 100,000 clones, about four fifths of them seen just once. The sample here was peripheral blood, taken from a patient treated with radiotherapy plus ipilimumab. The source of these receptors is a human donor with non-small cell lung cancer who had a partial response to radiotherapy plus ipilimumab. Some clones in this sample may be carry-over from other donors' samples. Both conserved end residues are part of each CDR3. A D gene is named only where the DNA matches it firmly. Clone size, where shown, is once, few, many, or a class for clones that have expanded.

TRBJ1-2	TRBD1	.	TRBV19	CASSFPGQQSHYGYTF	TGTGCCAGTAGTTTCCCGGGACAGCAGTCTCACTATGGCTACACCTTC
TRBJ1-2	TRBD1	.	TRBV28	CASRGTGGNYGYTF	TGTGCCAGCAGGGGGACAGGGGGGAACTATGGCTACACCTTC
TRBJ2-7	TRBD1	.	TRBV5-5	CASSLGDSPAWEQYF	TGTGCCAGCAGCTTGGGGGACAGTCCTGCATGGGAGCAGTACTTC
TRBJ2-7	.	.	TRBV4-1	CASSHGRTSYEQYF	TGCGCCAGCAGCCATGGCAGAACCTCCTACGAGCAGTACTTC
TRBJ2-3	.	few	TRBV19	CANSTDTQYF	TGTGCCAACTCAACGGATACGCAGTATTTT
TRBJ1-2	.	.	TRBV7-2	CASSLVAHQANYGYTF	TGTGCCAGCAGCTTAGTAGCGCACCAAGCTAACTATGGCTACACCTTC
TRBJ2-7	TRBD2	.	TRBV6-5	CASSYGSGVQFNEQYF	TGTGCCAGCAGTTACGGGAGCGGGGTACAGTTTAACGAGCAGTACTTC
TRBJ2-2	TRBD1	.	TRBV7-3	CASSLSPDRATGELFF	TGTGCCAGCAGCTTATCCCCGGACAGGGCCACCGGGGAGCTGTTTTTT
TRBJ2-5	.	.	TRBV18	CASSPQGRETQYF	TGTGCCAGCTCACCTCAGGGGCGAGAGACCCAGTACTTC
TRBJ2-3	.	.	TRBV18	CASSLYSEAQYF	TGTGCCAGCTCTCTATATAGCGAGGCGCAGTATTTT
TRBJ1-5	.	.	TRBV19	CASTINRRENQPQHF	TGTGCCAGTACCATAAACAGGAGGGAGAATCAGCCCCAGCATTTT
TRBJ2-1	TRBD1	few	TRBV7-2	CASSLDRQGAQFF	TGTGCCAGCAGCTTAGATAGACAGGGGGCGCAGTTCTTC
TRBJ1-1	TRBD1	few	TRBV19	CASRGTGAMNTEAFF	TGTGCCAGTAGAGGGACAGGGGCTATGAACACTGAAGCTTTCTTT
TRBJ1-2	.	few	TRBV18	CASSHKGRYGYTF	TGTGCCAGCTCACATAAAGGGAGGTATGGCTACACCTTC
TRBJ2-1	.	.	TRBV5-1	CASSLQGNEQFF	TGCGCCAGCAGCTTGCAGGGGAATGAGCAGTTCTTC
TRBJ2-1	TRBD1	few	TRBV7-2	CASSRDRVNEQFF	TGTGCCAGCAGCCGGGACAGGGTAAATGAGCAGTTCTTC
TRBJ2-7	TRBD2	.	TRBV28	CASSITGTSRYEQYF	TGTGCCAGCAGTATTACCGGGACTAGCAGATACGAGCAGTACTTC
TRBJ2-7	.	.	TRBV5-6	CASSQPGHLLDHEQYF	TGTGCCAGCAGCCAGCCGGGACACCTCTTAGACCACGAGCAGTACTTC
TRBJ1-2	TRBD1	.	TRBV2	CASSEFVIGTGGYTF	TGTGCCAGCAGTGAATTTGTGATTGGGACAGGGGGCTACACCTTC
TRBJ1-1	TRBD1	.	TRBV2	CASNGQGGTEAFF	TGTGCCAGCAACGGACAGGGCGGAACTGAAGCTTTCTTT
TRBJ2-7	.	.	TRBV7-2	CASSQVGVKQYF	TGTGCCAGCAGCCAAGTAGGGGTCAAGCAGTACTTC
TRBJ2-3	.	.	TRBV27	CASSPGLRTDTQYF	TGTGCCAGTAGCCCCGGACTCCGCACAGATACGCAGTATTTT
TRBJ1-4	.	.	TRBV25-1	CASSHRVHNEKLFF	TGTGCCAGCTCCCACAGGGTGCATAATGAAAAACTGTTTTTT
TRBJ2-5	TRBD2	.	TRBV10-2	CASSPPAGGQTQYF	TGCGCCAGCAGTCCCCCGGCGGGAGGTCAGACCCAGTACTTC
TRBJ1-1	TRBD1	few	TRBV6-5	CASSPGVGGAGEAFF	TGTGCCAGCAGTCCCGGGGTAGGGGGCGCGGGTGAAGCTTTCTTT
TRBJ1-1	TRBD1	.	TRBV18	CASSPRGTGSFTEAFF	TGTGCCAGCTCACCACGAGGGACAGGGTCCTTCACTGAAGCTTTCTTT
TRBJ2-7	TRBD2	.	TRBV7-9	CASSRGGESYEQYF	TGTGCCAGCAGCCGGGGGGGTGAATCCTACGAGCAGTACTTC
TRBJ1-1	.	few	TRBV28	CASSPRRNTEAFF	TGTGCCAGCAGTCCCCGGAGGAACACTGAAGCTTTCTTT
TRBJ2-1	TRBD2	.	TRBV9	CASSGVAGGNEQFF	TGTGCCAGCAGCGGGGTAGCGGGAGGCAATGAGCAGTTCTTC
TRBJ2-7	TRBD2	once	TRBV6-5	CASSSRGLAGVVEQYF	TGTGCCAGCAGTTCCCGGGGACTAGCGGGAGTGGTCGAGCAGTACTTC
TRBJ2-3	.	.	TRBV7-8	CASSFRQYIDTQYF	TGTGCCAGCAGCTTCAGACAGTATATAGATACGCAGTATTTT
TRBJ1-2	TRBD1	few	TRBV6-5	CASSYQPLDRVYGYTF	TGTGCCAGCAGTTACCAACCCCTGGACAGGGTCTATGGCTACACCTTC
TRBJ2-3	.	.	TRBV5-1	CASSVSADTQYF	TGCGCCAGCAGCGTGTCGGCAGATACGCAGTATTTT